A single sample gave rise to the 11 T cell receptor beta chains below, sequenced in a study of OX40 agonist ivuxolimab in advanced cancers. Produced via immunoSEQ multiplex PCR; TCRdb's table is partial and in-frame only. The sample lists approximately 50,000 clones; roughly 83% were seen once. Sequencing was performed on CD4+ or CD8+ T cells sorted from blood, taken in a trial of the OX40 agonist ivuxolimab. The receptors were sampled from an adult with an advanced solid tumor such as melanoma, head and neck, liver or kidney cancer.

This clone was detected only once. The chain couples TRBV18 to TRBJ2-2; 8 bases are a match to TRBD2. After removal of 2 bases from V and 9 bases from J, the junction contained 11 bases not matched to a gene. There are 16 residues in the CDR3. Germline loops: CDR1 KGHSH, CDR2 LQKENI. The CDR3 protein is CASSPSIAGISRELFF. As DNA, the CDR3 is TGTGCCAGCTCACCAAGTATAGCGGGAATTTCCCGGGAGCTGTTTTTT.

The V and J genes are TRBV2 and TRBJ2-5; D is possibly TRBD2 (6 bases). The CDR3 extends over 15 amino acids. V was shortened by 4 bases and J by 3 bases, with 15 bases between the two germline ends. Germline V gene data show CDR1 as SNHLY and CDR2 as FYNNEI. CDR3: CASSGVAVREETQYF. CDR3 sequence (DNA): TGTGCCAGCAGTGGAGTAGCGGTTAGAGAAGAGACCCAGTACTTC.

For the CDR3, the DNA is TGTGCCACTTCAACCGTACTAGCGGGAGGGGCCGGGGAGCTGTTTTTT. Translation: CATSTVLAGGAGELFF. The V call is TRBV10-3, the J call TRBJ2-2; TRBD2 agrees at 13 bases. Germline CDR1 ENHRY, CDR2 SYGVKD. CDR3 length: 16 amino acids. V shed 10 bases and J 6 bases; nucleotides not matched to a gene: 11.

The sample holds a few counts of this clone. The V and J genes are TRBV4-3 and TRBJ2-2; 8 bases agree with TRBD2. This CDR3 is built from 14 residues. The trim removed 2 bases at V and 4 bases at J, leaving 0 bases unmatched. Germline V gene data show CDR1 as LGHNA and CDR2 as YSLEER. The CDR3 DNA reads as TGCGCCAGCAGCCAACGGGGGGGCACCGGGGAGCTGTTTTTT. Translating it yields CASSQRGGTGELFF.

The chain carries TRBV6-6 and TRBJ2-1; weak D call: TRBD2 (6 bases). The CDR3 covers 14 residues. Germline V gives CDR1 MNHNY, CDR2 SVGAGI (reference sequence). V lost 6 bases and J lost 0, with 9 bases in between. The CDR3 bases are TGTGCCAGCAGGGGGGGAGGCTCCTACAATGAGCAGTTCTTC. Its translation is CASRGGGSYNEQFF.

The chain joins TRBV19 to TRBJ2-2; 7 bases agree with TRBD2. Trimming at V came to 3 bases and at J to 0 bases, leaving 4 bases not matched to a gene. From germline, CDR1 is LNHDA and CDR2 SQIVND (reference sequence). This CDR3 region has 16 residues. CDR3 nucleotide sequence: TGTGCCAGTAGTATGGGGGGGATCGCGAACACCGGGGAGCTGTTTTTT. Translation: CASSMGGIANTGELFF.

The rearrangement joins TRBV15 to TRBJ1-2, with D maybe TRBD1 (6 bases). Trimming removed 5 bases at V and 2 bases at J, with 15 bases between. Germline CDR1 reads LNHNV; CDR2 reads YYDKDF (reference sequence). CDR3 length: 15 amino acids. The CDR3 loop is CATSSNRDLNYGYTF. The CDR3, as DNA: TGTGCCACCAGCTCTAACAGGGACCTCAACTATGGCTACACCTTC.

The chain recombines TRBV7-2 with TRBJ2-3; 8 positions agree with TRBD2. CDR3 length: 15 residues. Germline CDR1 reads SGHTA; CDR2 reads FQGNSA. Trimming removed 8 bases from V and 0 bases from J; junction bases left unmatched: 7. CDR3 in DNA: TGTGCCAGCGTCGGGGGGGCATTGAGCACAGATACGCAGTATTTT. Translated: CASVGGALSTDTQYF. The whole variable domain, remainder taken from reference TRBV7-2 and TRBJ2-3, is GAGVSQSPSNKVTEKGKDVELRCDPISGHTALYWYRQSLGQGLEFLIYFQGNSAPDKSGLPSDRFSAERTGGSVSTLTIQRTQQEDSAVYLCASVGGALSTDTQYFGPGTRLTVL.

This clone was detected a few times. This sequence joins TRBV2 and TRBJ2-1; D is perhaps TRBD2 (6 bases). CDR1 and CDR2 from the germline V gene are SNHLY and FYNNEI. The CDR3 consists of 15 residues. Trimming stripped 8 bases from V and 6 bases from J, with 20 bases between. The CDR3 coding sequence is TGTGCCAGCGCCGGGGGTGTTAGTTTTGTCAATGAGCAGTTCTTC. It is translated as CASAGGVSFVNEQFF.

This rearrangement joins TRBV5-1 to TRBJ2-1; D unresolved. The CDR3 covers 14 residues. Trimming shortened V by 0 bases and J by 4 bases, and 8 bases separated the two germline ends. CDR1 and CDR2 from the germline V gene are SGHRS and YFSETQ. The CDR3 coding sequence is TGCGCCAGCAGCTTGGACCATACTTACAATGAGCAGTTCTTC. It specifies CASSLDHTYNEQFF.

This clone has just one count. The rearrangement links TRBV19 to TRBJ1-2, with TRBD1 matching over 7 bases. Losses at the gene ends were 3 bases for V and 4 bases for J; bases not matched to a gene: 2. Germline V lookup: CDR1 LNHDA, CDR2 SQIVND (reference sequence). The CDR3 spans 13 residues. CDR3 residues: CASSMGQLYGYTF. The CDR3 coding sequence is TGTGCCAGTAGTATGGGACAGCTCTATGGCTACACCTTC.